One and the same sample provided the 3 T cell receptor beta chains below, sequenced in a study of blood T cell repertoires in COVID-19 (dated by TCRdb to between 2020 and 2021). The library was generated by the immunoSEQ multiplex PCR assay. Entries here come from immuneACCESS through TCRdb and include only in-frame sequences with V and J called. Some clones fail to appear in such tables; in the studies checked, an unresolved V gene covers under half of the shortfall, and the cause of the remainder is unknown. Across this sample there are 300,000 to 400,000 clones, with around 85% seen only once. Around 2% of the sample lies in the top ten. The sample taken for sequencing was PBMCs or T cells enriched from blood (not recorded which). Source of these receptors: a woman aged 30 to 39 who had been exposed to COVID-19.

J is TRBJ1-5 and V is TRBV27, with a tentative D call TRBD1 (6 bases). CDR1 MNHEY and CDR2 SMNVEV come from the germline V gene (reference sequence). V dropped 5 bases and J dropped 7 bases, with 12 bases sitting between them. The CDR3 totals 13 residues. The CDR3 DNA reads as TGTGCCAGCAGTACATCTACAGGGCAGCCCCAGCATTTT. Its translation is CASSTSTGQPQHF.

The chain is built from TRBV19 and TRBJ1-1, with 8 bases lining up with TRBD1. The CDR3 is 15 amino acids. Germline trimming cut 4 bases from V and 1 base from J; bases unmatched to any gene: 5. Looked up from germline, CDR1 is LNHDA and CDR2 is SQIVND (reference sequence). The chain's CDR3 is CASSRTGRGNTEAFF. CDR3 in DNA: TGTGCCAGTAGTAGGACAGGGAGGGGGAACACTGAAGCTTTCTTT.

This clone was detected many times. The rearrangement uses TRBV7-8 and TRBJ1-5; D gene uncertain. This CDR3 contains 13 residues. Germline V lookup: CDR1 SGHVS, CDR2 FQNEAQ. V was trimmed by 3 bases and J by 4 bases, leaving 7 bases between them. The CDR3 DNA reads TGTGCCAGCAGCTTTTCGGGAAATCAGCCCCAGCATTTT. It yields the protein CASSFSGNQPQHF.